Sequencing of this T cell receptor beta chain was carried out in a study of siplizumab effects on memory and regulatory T cells. Study-wide results and limits: Tregs that proliferated in siplizumab cultures did not have their suppressive function confirmed.

The study assayed 75,000 to 100,000 TCR templates per sample. TCRdb keeps only in-frame clones here, not all; method: immunoSEQ multiplex PCR. The sample lists fewer than 100,000 clones; about 94% were seen once. About this clone itself: Its antigen is undetermined.

There are 14 residues in the CDR3. Trimming removed 1 base from V and 6 bases from J; junction bases left unmatched: 3. Germline lookup yields CDR1 LGHNA and CDR2 YSLEER. The origin of this receptor is a human donor in good health. Sequences were obtained from non-Treg CD4+ T cells sorted from blood. The chain uses TRBV4-3 and TRBJ2-1, with 7 positions matching TRBD2. Here the CDR3 DNA reads TGCGCCAGCAGCCAAGGGGGAGGGTTCAATGAGCAGTTCTTC. It translates to CASSQGGGFNEQFF.